The next 9 T cell receptor beta chains were all read from a single sample in a study of graft-versus-host responses after intestinal transplantation. Using immunoSEQ multiplex PCR, the repertoire was profiled, and TCRdb retains in-frame clones only, with some absent. Among some 40,000 clones listed, 80% to 95% were seen once. The specimen comprised PBMCs, sampled 734 days after intestinal transplantation. The receptors here all came from a human patient who received an intestinal transplant, so some T cells may come from the graft donor.

Only one count was recorded for this clone. J is TRBJ1-2 and V is TRBV7-9, with TRBD1 matching over 7 bases. The trim removed 5 bases at V and 8 bases at J, leaving 8 bases unmatched. The CDR3 has 13 residues. Germline loops: CDR1 SEHNR, CDR2 FQNEAQ (reference sequence). The CDR3 sequence is CASSRIDRDGYTF. In DNA, the CDR3 is TGTGCCAGCAGCAGGATTGACAGGGACGGCTACACCTTC. Filled out from reference TRBV7-9 and TRBJ1-2, the complete variable domain reads DTGVSQNPRHKITKRGQNVTFRCDPISEHNRLYWYRQTLGQGPEFLTYFQNEAQLEKSRLLSDRFSAERPKGSFSTLEIQRTEQGDSAMYLCASSRIDRDGYTFGSGTRLTVV.

In nucleotides, the CDR3 is TGTGCCAGCACGCGGCGGCTCCTCTACGAGCAGTACTTC. This codes for CASTRRLLYEQYF. The chain has TRBV2 and TRBJ2-7; D is unclear. The V gene lost 7 bases and the J gene lost 3 bases, with 13 bases spanning the gap. The germline V gene encodes CDR1 SNHLY and CDR2 FYNNEI. This CDR3 has 13 residues.

The chain joins TRBV7-6 to TRBJ2-3; D gene uncertain. V lost 1 base and J 6 bases, leaving 14 bases between the germline ends. Germline V CDR1 and CDR2: SGHVS, FNYEAQ. This CDR3 is 15 amino acids long. CDR3 protein: CASSLEGYNQDTQYF. CDR3 nucleotide sequence: TGTGCCAGCAGCTTAGAGGGCTACAATCAGGATACGCAGTATTTT. The whole variable domain, remainder taken from reference TRBV7-6 and TRBJ2-3, is GAGVSQSPRYKVTKRGQDVALRCDPISGHVSLYWYRQALGQGPEFLTYFNYEAQQDKSGLPNDRFSAERPEGSISTLTIQRTEQRDSAMYRCASSLEGYNQDTQYFGPGTRLTVL.

V and J are TRBV7-9 and TRBJ2-7; D is unclear. The germline CDR1 and CDR2 sequences are SEHNR and FQNEAQ (reference sequence). The CDR3 is 16 residues long. V lost 0 bases and J 0 bases, leaving 12 bases between the germline ends. The CDR3 sequence: CASSLAGPPVSYEQYF. In DNA form, the CDR3 reads TGTGCCAGCAGCTTAGCCGGGCCTCCGGTCTCCTACGAGCAGTACTTC.

This rearrangement joins TRBV7-2 to TRBJ2-3; D is perhaps TRBD1 (5 bases). The germline V gene encodes CDR1 SGHTA and CDR2 FQGNSA. Trimming removed 5 bases from V and 5 bases from J, with 14 bases in between. The CDR3 contains 14 residues. DNA of the CDR3: TGTGCCAGCAGCAGGGGTTTTGCAGGAGATACGCAGTATTTT. It translates to CASSRGFAGDTQYF.

V is TRBV7-6 and J is TRBJ1-4, with a tentative D call TRBD1 (6 bases). Trimming shortened V by 1 base and J by 7 bases, and 10 bases separated the two germline ends. The CDR3 totals 14 residues. Germline CDR1 SGHVS, CDR2 FNYEAQ. This CDR3 reads CASSLETGFEKLFF. CDR3 sequence (DNA): TGTGCCAGCAGCTTAGAAACAGGGTTTGAAAAACTGTTTTTT.

The genes are TRBV6-5 and TRBJ2-7; D call uncertain. CDR1 is MNHEY, CDR2 SVGAGI, per germline. The CDR3 is made up of 11 amino acids. Trimming cost V 2 bases and J 5 bases, with 4 bases left between them. The CDR3 loop is CASSYLHEQYF. The CDR3 nucleotides read TGTGCCAGCAGTTACCTCCACGAGCAGTACTTC.

The rearrangement joins TRBV6-1 to TRBJ2-1; 7 bases align to TRBD1. After removal of 2 bases from V and 7 bases from J, the junction contained 11 bases not matched to a gene. The CDR3 covers 16 residues. Germline V CDR1 and CDR2: MNHNS, SASEGT. CDR3 sequence: CASSEWGTGAPNEQFF. CDR3 DNA sequence: TGTGCCAGCAGTGAATGGGGTACAGGGGCCCCAAATGAGCAGTTCTTC.

With respect to this clone: A junction boundary mismatches the germline segment, possibly from a read error. The chain is built from TRBV7-2 and TRBJ2-7, with TRBD1 matching over 7 bases. Per germline, CDR1 SGHTA and CDR2 FQGNSA. The CDR3 is 13 residues long. The CDR3 spells CASSLRLMDRFNF. The DNA of the CDR3 is TGTGCCAGCAGCTTACGCCTAATGGACAGGTTCAACTTC.